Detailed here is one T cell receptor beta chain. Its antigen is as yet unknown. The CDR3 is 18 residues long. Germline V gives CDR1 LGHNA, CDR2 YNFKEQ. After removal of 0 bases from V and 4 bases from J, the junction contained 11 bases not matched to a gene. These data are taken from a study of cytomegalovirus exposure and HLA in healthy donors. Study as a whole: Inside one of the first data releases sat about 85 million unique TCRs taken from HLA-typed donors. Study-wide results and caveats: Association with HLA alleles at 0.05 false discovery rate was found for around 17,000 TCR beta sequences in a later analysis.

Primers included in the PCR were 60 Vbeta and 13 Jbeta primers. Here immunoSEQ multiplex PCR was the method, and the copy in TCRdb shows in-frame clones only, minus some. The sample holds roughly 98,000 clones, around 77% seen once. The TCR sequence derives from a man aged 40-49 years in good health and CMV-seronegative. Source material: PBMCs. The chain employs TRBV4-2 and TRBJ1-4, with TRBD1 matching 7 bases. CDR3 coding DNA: TGTGCCAGCAGCCAAGATTCCCACAGGGGAGGCCTTAATGAAAAACTGTTTTTT. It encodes CASSQDSHRGGLNEKLFF.